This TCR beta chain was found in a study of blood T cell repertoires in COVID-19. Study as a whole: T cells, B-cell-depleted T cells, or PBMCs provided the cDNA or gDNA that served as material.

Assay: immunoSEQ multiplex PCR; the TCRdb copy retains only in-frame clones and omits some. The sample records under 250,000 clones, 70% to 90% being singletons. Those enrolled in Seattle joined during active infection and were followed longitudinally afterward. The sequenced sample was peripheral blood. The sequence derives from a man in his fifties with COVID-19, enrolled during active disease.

The CDR3 region has the DNA TGTGCCAGTACCAACAAAGGGAGCCATGAGCAGTTCTTC. The encoded protein is CASTNKGSHEQFF. This rearrangement joins TRBV19 to TRBJ2-1; D possibly corresponds to TRBD2 (5 bases). This CDR3 contains 13 residues. Germline V CDR1 and CDR2: LNHDA, SQIVND (reference sequence). The V and J ends lost 7 bases and 8 bases respectively, with 15 bases between them.